This T cell receptor (beta chain) was identified during a study of cytomegalovirus exposure and HLA in healthy donors. Study-level information: Earlier results showed 117 million unique TCR beta sequences derived from approximately 180 million T cells.

In the PCR, 60 Vbeta and 13 Jbeta primers were used. Here immunoSEQ multiplex PCR was the method, and the copy in TCRdb shows in-frame clones only, minus some. The sample shows some 90,000 clones, 80% of them seen only once. Germline loops: CDR1 LNHNV, CDR2 YYDKDF (reference sequence). This CDR3 spans 16 amino acids. As concerns this clone: One junction end disagrees with the germline gene, perhaps due to a read error.

The sequence derives from a man aged 50-59 years in good health and CMV-seropositive. Specimen: PBMCs. V is TRBV15 and J is TRBJ2-6; tentative D call: TRBD1 (5 bases). CDR3 DNA: TGTGCCACCAGCAGAGATTTAAGGTATGGGGCCAACGGCCTGACTTTC. Protein sequence: CATSRDLRYGANGLTF.